This T cell receptor (beta chain) originates from a study of blood T cell repertoires in COVID-19. TCRdb's table, derived via immunoSEQ multiplex PCR, lists solely in-frame clones and lacks some. Of 140,000 or so clones listed, approximately 80% are singletons. V gave up 0 bases and J gave up 2 bases; unmatched junction bases: 7. In germline, CDR1 is SGHNT, CDR2 YYREEE (reference sequence). The CDR3 is 16 residues long. The chain couples TRBV5-4 to TRBJ1-1, with 7 bases fitting TRBD1. Material for sequencing was peripheral blood. The TCR originated in a human donor in a cohort sampled during active COVID-19. CDR3 amino acids: CASSLAGGTVNTEAFF. Here the CDR3 DNA reads TGTGCCAGCAGCTTGGCGGGCGGGACAGTCAACACTGAAGCTTTCTTT.